This T cell receptor (beta chain) was documented in a study of blood T cell repertoires in COVID-19. The wider study: Acute-phase and convalescent COVID-19 samples originated in the United States, Italy and Spain. Sources were T cells, B-cell-depleted T cells, or PBMCs; the material itself was cDNA or gDNA.

This clone was found a few times. In germline, CDR1 is SGHAT, CDR2 FQNNGV. Trimming pared 1 base from V and 4 bases from J, leaving 20 bases between. The CDR3 runs 17 residues. Under the authors' procedure: Amplified reference gene primers provided the basis for estimating nucleated cell counts. The data were produced by immunoSEQ multiplex PCR, yet TCRdb's version contains in-frame clones alone and is incomplete. V, J and clone size derive from that table, while D and trimming were established from the DNA sequence. This sample has about 110,000 clones; roughly 84% occur once, and the top ten carry 7.5% to 9.5%.

The sample was peripheral blood. The chain is built from TRBV11-2 and TRBJ2-7; D remains unclear. This clonotype was sampled from a woman in her seventies who had recovered from COVID-19. The CDR3 loop reads CASSLALRLLPEYEQYF. The CDR3 DNA sequence: TGTGCCAGCAGCTTAGCCTTACGTCTTCTTCCCGAGTACGAGCAGTACTTC. Based on the CDR3 plus reference TRBV11-2 and TRBJ2-7, the full variable domain is EAGVAQSPRYKIIEKRQSVAFWCNPISGHATLYWYQQILGQGPKLLIQFQNNGVVDDSQLPKDRFSAERLKGVDSTLKIQPAKLEDSAVYLCASSLALRLLPEYEQYFGPGTRLTVT.